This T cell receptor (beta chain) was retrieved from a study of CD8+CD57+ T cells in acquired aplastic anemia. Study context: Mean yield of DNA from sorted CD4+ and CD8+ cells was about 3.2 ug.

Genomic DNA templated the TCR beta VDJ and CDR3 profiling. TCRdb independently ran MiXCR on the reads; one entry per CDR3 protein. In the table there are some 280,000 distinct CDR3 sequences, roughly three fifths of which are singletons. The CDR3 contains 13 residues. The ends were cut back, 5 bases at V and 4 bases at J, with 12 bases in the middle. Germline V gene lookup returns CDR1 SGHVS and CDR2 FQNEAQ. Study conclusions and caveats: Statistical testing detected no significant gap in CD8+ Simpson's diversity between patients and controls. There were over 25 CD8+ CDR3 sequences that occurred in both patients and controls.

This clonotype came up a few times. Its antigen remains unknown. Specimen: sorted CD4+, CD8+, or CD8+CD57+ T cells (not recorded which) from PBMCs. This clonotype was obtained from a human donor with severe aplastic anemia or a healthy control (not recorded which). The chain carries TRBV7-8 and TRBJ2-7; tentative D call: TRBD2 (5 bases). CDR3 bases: TGTGCCAGCAGCCGTGACTCGGGGTACGAGCAGTACTTC. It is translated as CASSRDSGYEQYF.